The 7 T cell receptor beta chains reported below all come from one sample, sequenced in a study of T cell responses to AZD1222 COVID-19 vaccine. The protocol was immunoSEQ multiplex PCR, while the TCRdb copy is restricted to in-frame clones and leaves out a portion. The sample lists over 45,000 clones; 89% were seen once. The sample in question was peripheral blood, obtained 28 days after the second AZD1222 dose. These TCRs come from an adult who received the AZD1222 COVID-19 vaccine.

The chain employs TRBV4-3 and TRBJ2-6; weak D call: TRBD2 (5 bases). Between the trimmed V and J ends, which lost 3 bases and 0 bases, there was a span of 9 bases. This CDR3 is built from 16 residues. The V gene's germline CDR1 is LGHNA and CDR2 YSLEER. CDR3 coding DNA: TGCGCCAGCAGCCAGGAACTAGGCTCTGGGGCCAACGTCCTGACTTTC. Translation gives CASSQELGSGANVLTF.

The chain couples TRBV7-9 to TRBJ1-1, with D possibly being TRBD1 (5 bases). The V gene lost 3 bases and the J gene lost 2 bases, with 13 bases spanning the gap. This CDR3 region has 15 residues. Per germline, CDR1 SEHNR and CDR2 FQNEAQ (reference sequence). Written as DNA, the CDR3 is TGTGCCAGCAGCTTCGGGGCATCCCCAAACACTGAAGCTTTCTTT. Its translation is CASSFGASPNTEAFF.

The chain couples TRBV18 to TRBJ2-3; 8 positions agree with TRBD2. The V segment lost 4 bases and the J segment 2 bases; nucleotides outside the gene matches: 5. CDR3 length: 15 residues. Germline assignment: CDR1 KGHSH and CDR2 LQKENI. CDR3 protein: CASSRAGGSTDTQYF. The CDR3 DNA follows: TGTGCCAGCTCACGGGCGGGAGGATCCACAGATACGCAGTATTTT.

The CDR3 DNA reads TGTGCCAGCAGCCCAAAGGGAAGGTATGGCTACACCTTC. Protein sequence: CASSPKGRYGYTF. The chain uses TRBV7-2 and TRBJ1-2; unclear D gene. The ends were cut back, 5 bases at V and 5 bases at J, with 12 bases in the middle. Germline V lookup: CDR1 SGHTA, CDR2 FQGNSA. This CDR3 has 13 residues.

In its sample, this clone was seen once. This chain links TRBV3-1 (or the pseudogene TRBV3-2) with TRBJ2-1, with D possibly matching TRBD2 (6 bases). V was trimmed by 1 base and J by 13 bases, leaving 20 bases between them. CDR1 LGHDT and CDR2 YNNKEL come from the germline V gene (reference sequence). CDR3 size: 15 residues. CDR3 in amino acids: CASSQVRGSEGKQFF. For the CDR3, the DNA is TGTGCCAGCAGCCAAGTTCGAGGGTCGGAGGGGAAACAGTTCTTC.

This clone was observed once. The gene calls are TRBV5-6 and TRBJ1-1; D is possibly TRBD1 (6 bases). This CDR3 is built from 19 residues. The V gene lost 2 bases and the J gene lost 0 bases, with 23 bases spanning the gap. The V gene's germline CDR1 is SGHDT and CDR2 YYEEEE. Here the CDR3 reads CASSFFGRDNWRVNTEAFF. The CDR3 DNA sequence: TGTGCCAGCAGCTTCTTTGGTAGGGACAATTGGAGGGTGAACACTGAAGCTTTCTTT.

This chain links TRBV6-5 with TRBJ1-1; the match to TRBD1 covers 9 bases. V gave up 8 bases and J gave up 4 bases; unmatched junction bases: 11. Germline CDR1 is MNHEY and CDR2 is SVGAGI. The CDR3 is 15 residues long. CDR3 bases: TGTGCCAGCTCCCTACAGGGGGCGGTCGGCACTGAAGCTTTCTTT. Translation: CASSLQGAVGTEAFF.